This T cell receptor beta chain was retrieved from a study of response to subunit inactivated influenza vaccine. Findings and caveats of the study: Few additional T cells are recruited per seasonal influenza vaccination, authors suggested.

TCRdb re-derived calls from the RT-PCR reads in MiXCR, one entry per CDR3 protein. The sample consists of about 620,000 distinct CDR3 sequences, 12% of them appearing once. Germline V CDR1 and CDR2: LNHNV, YYDKDF (reference sequence). After removal of 1 base from V and 7 bases from J, the junction contained 7 bases not matched to a gene. The CDR3 spans 15 residues. This clonotype was seen only a few times. Its antigen is as yet unknown. Sample: PBMCs from blood, taken on the day of vaccination. This sequence joins TRBV15 and TRBJ2-1; 7 bases are a match to TRBD2. This sequence originates from a man over 45 who received an inactivated influenza vaccine. CDR3 sequence reads: CATSRVVGGPNEQFF. The CDR3 nucleotides are TGTGCCACCAGCAGAGTGGTGGGAGGGCCGAATGAGCAGTTCTTC.